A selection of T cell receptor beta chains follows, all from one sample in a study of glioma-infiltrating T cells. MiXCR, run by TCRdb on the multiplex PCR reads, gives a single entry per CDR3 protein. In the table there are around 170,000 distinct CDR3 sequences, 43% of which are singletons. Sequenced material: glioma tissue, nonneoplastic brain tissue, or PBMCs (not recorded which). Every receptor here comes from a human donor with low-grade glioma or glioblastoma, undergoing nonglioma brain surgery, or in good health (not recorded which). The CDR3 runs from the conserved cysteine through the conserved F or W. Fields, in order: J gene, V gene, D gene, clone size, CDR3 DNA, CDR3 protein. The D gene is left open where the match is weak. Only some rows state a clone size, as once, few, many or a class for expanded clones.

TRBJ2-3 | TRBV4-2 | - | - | TGTGCCAGCAGCCAACTGCTCTTGCGGGATACGCAGTATTTT | CASSQLLLRDTQYF
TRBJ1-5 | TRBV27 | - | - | TGTGAAAGCAGAGCGGTCGAGAATCAGCCCCAGCATTTT | CESRAVENQPQHF
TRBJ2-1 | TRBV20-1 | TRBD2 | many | TGCAGTGCGGTGCTACAGGGACTAGCGGGAGATTATTATGAGCAGTTCTTC | CSAVLQGLAGDYYEQFF
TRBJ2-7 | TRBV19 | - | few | TGTGCCAGTAGTCTTCGTCCAGGGCCGTCCTACGAGCAGTACTTC | CASSLRPGPSYEQYF
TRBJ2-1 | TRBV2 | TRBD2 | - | TGTGCCAGCCAGGCTAGCGGGGGAGATGAGCAGTTCTTC | CASQASGGDEQFF
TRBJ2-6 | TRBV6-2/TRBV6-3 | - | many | TGTGCCAGCAGTTTATACACCCCTGGGGCCAACGTCCTGACTTTC | CASSLYTPGANVLTF
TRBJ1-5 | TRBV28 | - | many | TGTGCCAGCAGTTTACTGGGGGATTATAGCAATCAGCCCCAGCATTTT | CASSLLGDYSNQPQHF
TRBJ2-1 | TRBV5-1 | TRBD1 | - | TGCGCCAGCAGCTTGGCACCGGGACAGGATAACAATGAGCAGTTCTTC | CASSLAPGQDNNEQFF
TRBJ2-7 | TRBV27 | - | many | TGTGCCAGCAGTTTCAGGGGCTCCGAGCAGTACTTC | CASSFRGSEQYF
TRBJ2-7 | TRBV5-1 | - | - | TGCGCCAGCAGCGACCCTTCCAAGGCCCCTCGGAATTCCTACGAGCAGTACTTC | CASSDPSKAPRNSYEQYF
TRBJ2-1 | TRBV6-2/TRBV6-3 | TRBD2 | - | TGTGCCAGCAGTTCTCCGGGACTAGCTTACAATGAGAAGCTCTTC | CASSSPGLAYNEKLF
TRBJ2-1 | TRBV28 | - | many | TGTGCCAGCACCCCGCGGAAGGATGAGCAGTTCTTC | CASTPRKDEQFF
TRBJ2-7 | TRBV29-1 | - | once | TGCAGAGTTGGGCGTTTGGGGAGTTACTACGAGCAGTACTTC | CRVGRLGSYYEQYF
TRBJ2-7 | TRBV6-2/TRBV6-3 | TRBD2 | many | TGTGCCAGCAGTTACGGGCGGGAGAACTACGAGCAGTACTTC | CASSYGRENYEQYF
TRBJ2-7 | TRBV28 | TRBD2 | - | TGTGCCAGCAGTTCTCCCTCTCTAGCGGGAAGACACAACGAGCAGTACTTC | CASSSPSLAGRHNEQYF
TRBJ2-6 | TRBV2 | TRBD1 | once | TGTGCCAGCAGTCCGGACAGGGACTCTGGGGGCAACGTCCTGACTTTC | CASSPDRDSGGNVLTF
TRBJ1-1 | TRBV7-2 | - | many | TGTGCCAGCAGCTTAATTTCCGGGACAATCCCCGAAGCTTTCTTT | CASSLISGTIPEAFF
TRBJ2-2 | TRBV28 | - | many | TGTGCCAGCAGTCTTCTTGACAGGATTGGGACCGGGGAGCTGTTTTTT | CASSLLDRIGTGELFF
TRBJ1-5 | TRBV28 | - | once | TGTGCCAGCGTACCCTTCCGGGCCTTAAAGAGCAATCAGCCCCAGCATTTT | CASVPFRALKSNQPQHF
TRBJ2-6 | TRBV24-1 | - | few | TGTGCCACCAGTAAGGGCTCTGGGGCCAACGTCCTGACTTTC | CATSKGSGANVLTF
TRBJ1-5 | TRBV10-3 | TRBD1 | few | TGTGCCATCAGTGCCGACAGGGCTAATCAGCCCCAGCATTTT | CAISADRANQPQHF
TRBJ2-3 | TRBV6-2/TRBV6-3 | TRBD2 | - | TGTGCCAGCAGCATAGCGGGAGGGCGTGATACGCAGTATTTT | CASSIAGGRDTQYF
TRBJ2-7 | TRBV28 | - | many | TGTGCCAGCAGTTTATCCGGGGAAGGTGGCTACGAGCAGTACTTC | CASSLSGEGGYEQYF
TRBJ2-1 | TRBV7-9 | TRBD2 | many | TGTGCCAGCAGCCTATACACTAGCGGGAGGGCGGATGAGCAGTTCTTC | CASSLYTSGRADEQFF
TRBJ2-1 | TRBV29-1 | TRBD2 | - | TGCAGCGGGCTTACTAGCGGGAGTTACAATGAGCAGTTCTTC | CSGLTSGSYNEQFF
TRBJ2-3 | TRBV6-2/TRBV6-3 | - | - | TGTGCCAGTAGTCCAGTTATCCTCGGAGGCACAGATACGCAGTATTTT | CASSPVILGGTDTQYF
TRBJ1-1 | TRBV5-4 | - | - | TGTGCCAGCAGCTCAAGCAAAACGTACACTGAAGCTTTCTTT | CASSSSKTYTEAFF
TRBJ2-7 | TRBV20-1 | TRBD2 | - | TGCCGTGCTAACCTCATGACTAGCGGTTCCTACGAGCAGTACTTC | CRANLMTSGSYEQYF
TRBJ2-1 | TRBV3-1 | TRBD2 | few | TGTGCCAGCAGCCCAAGCCTAGCGGGAGTTGAGCAGTTCTTC | CASSPSLAGVEQFF
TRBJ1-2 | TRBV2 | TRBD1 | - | TGTGCCAGCAGTGAACCGGCTGGGACAGGGACTGCTAACTATGGCTACACCTTC | CASSEPAGTGTANYGYTF
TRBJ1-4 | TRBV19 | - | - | TGTGCCAGTAGTATAGATCTAACCCGGGTCGAAACTAATGAAAAACTGTTTTTT | CASSIDLTRVETNEKLFF
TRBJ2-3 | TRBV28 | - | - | TGTGCCAGTGCCCTTGCGGATACGCAGTATTTT | CASALADTQYF
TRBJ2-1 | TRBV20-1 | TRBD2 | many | TGCAGTGCTAGACCGCCGGGACTAGCGGGATATGAGCAGTTCTTC | CSARPPGLAGYEQFF
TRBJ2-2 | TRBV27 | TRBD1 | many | TGTGCCAGCAGTTACACAGGGGGCCACGGGGAGCTGTTTTTT | CASSYTGGHGELFF
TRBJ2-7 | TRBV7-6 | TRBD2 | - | TGTGCCAGCAGCATCGGACTAGCGGGGGCCTACGAGCAGTACTTC | CASSIGLAGAYEQYF
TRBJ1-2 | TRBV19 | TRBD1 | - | TGTGCCACCAACGCCGGGACAGGTCGGGGCTACACCTTC | CATNAGTGRGYTF
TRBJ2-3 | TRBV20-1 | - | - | TGCAGCGCAGAGGGAGATACGCAGTATTTT | CSAEGDTQYF
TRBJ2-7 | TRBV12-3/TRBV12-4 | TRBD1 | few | TGTGCCAGCACCCCATATGACAGGGGTCGGGAGCAGTACTTC | CASTPYDRGREQYF